This TCR beta chain appears in the sequencing data of a study of cytotoxic CD8 clonotypes in ibrutinib-treated CLL. The CDR3 sequence is 15 residues long. Germline values: CDR1 KGHSH, CDR2 LQKENI. Trimming removed 3 bases from V and 2 bases from J, with 14 bases in between. T cells were sequenced at a targeted depth of 1 in 200,000 to 1 in 1 million. TCRdb's table, derived via immunoSEQ multiplex PCR, lists solely in-frame clones and lacks some. The sample contains about 140,000 clones, 65% to 85% of which appear only once. The sequencing used PBMCs, collected after 36 months of ibrutinib treatment. The chain carries TRBV18 and TRBJ2-7; D might be TRBD1 or TRBD2, each matching 5 bases. The TCR originated in a human donor with chronic lymphocytic leukemia. The CDR3 is CASSPGWGTPYEQYF. The CDR3 DNA reads TGTGCCAGCTCACCGGGGTGGGGGACCCCCTACGAGCAGTACTTC.